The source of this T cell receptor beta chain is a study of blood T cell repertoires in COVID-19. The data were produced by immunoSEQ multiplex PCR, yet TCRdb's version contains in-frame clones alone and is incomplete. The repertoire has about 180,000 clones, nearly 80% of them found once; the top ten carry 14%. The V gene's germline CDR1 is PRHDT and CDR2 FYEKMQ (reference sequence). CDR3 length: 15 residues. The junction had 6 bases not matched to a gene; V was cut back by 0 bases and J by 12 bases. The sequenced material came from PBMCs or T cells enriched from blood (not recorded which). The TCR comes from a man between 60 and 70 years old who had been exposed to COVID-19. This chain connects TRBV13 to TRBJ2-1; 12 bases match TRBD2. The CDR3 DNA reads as TGTGCCAGCAGCTTAGGAAGACTAGCGGGAGCGGCGCAGTTCTTC. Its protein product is CASSLGRLAGAAQFF.